This T cell receptor (beta chain) emerged from a study of regulatory T cells in long-lasting Graves disease. Findings of the study overall: Since the sample size was small, accuracy may have been reduced.

The time point here: newly diagnosed GD, antithyroid drugs for less than 3 months. After RNA was extracted from PBMCs, the TCR library was made from it. Combining iRepertoire HTBI primers with Arm-PCR of CDR3 regions, the authors built TCR beta libraries. TCRdb fed the multiplex PCR reads into MiXCR, producing one record per CDR3 protein. Of around 320,000 distinct CDR3 sequences listed, 16% are singletons. This clonotype was recorded a few times. The antigen is unknown. The CDR3 is made up of 16 amino acids. Losses at the gene ends were 5 bases for V and 7 bases for J; bases not matched to a gene: 15. Germline CDR1 is MNHEY and CDR2 is SMNVEV (reference sequence). The sample was also linked to a second study, of T cells in Graves' hyperthyroidism and ophthalmopathy. According to that study: First-round RT-PCR of the TCR CDR3 relied on the HTBI primer set.

This sequence joins TRBV27 and TRBJ2-7; TRBD2 matches 9 bases. The receptor was isolated from a man aged 40-55 years with Graves disease. The sample here was peripheral blood mononuclear cells (PBMCs), taken at new diagnosis, from a patient treated with antithyroid drugs. The CDR3: CASSPLAGVGGNEQYF. The CDR3 DNA is TGTGCCAGCAGTCCTTTAGCGGGGGTGGGTGGCAATGAGCAGTACTTC.